One sample yielded the 25 T cell receptor beta chains listed below, sequenced in a study of T cells expressing NK-cell markers (dated by TCRdb to the early 2020s). Preparation of the library involved 5' RACE. The sequencing machine was an Illumina HiSeq 2000. TCRdb reprocessed the public reads and reports one entry per CDR3 protein sequence, without DNA. This specimen's table enumerates about half a million distinct CDR3 sequences. Approximately 1.5% of the sample lies in the top ten. Sequenced sample: blood T cells: a sorted CD56 or NKG2C T cell subset, CD4+ or CD8+ T cells, or bulk PBMC T cells (not recorded which). The receptor source for this set is a woman aged 45-59 years in good health. Donor details come from another sample of the same person, matched by shared clones.

The gene calls are TRBV12-3 or TRBV12-4 and TRBJ1-4; the D gene TCRdb calls, TRBD1, cannot be checked with no DNA. The CDR3 totals 15 residues. The CDR3 protein is CASSLGSRVNEKLFF.

This chain joins TRBV9 and TRBJ2-1. Germline lookup yields CDR1 SGDLS and CDR2 YYNGEE. The CDR3 is 14 residues long. The CDR3 here is CASSVLDAANEQFF.

The J gene is TRBJ2-7, the V gene TRBV21-1; TCRdb reports TRBD1, a call that lacks DNA to check it against. TRBV21-1 is a recognized pseudogene. The CDR3 covers 15 residues. CDR3 sequence: CARVTGQGFSYEQYF.

The rearrangement uses TRBV7-9 and TRBJ2-1. This CDR3 comprises 14 residues. Germline values: CDR1 SEHNR, CDR2 FQNEAQ (reference sequence). The CDR3 loop reads CASSLSVLINEQFF.

The V call is TRBV6-5, the J call TRBJ2-1; the D call from TCRdb, TRBD2, cannot be confirmed without DNA. Germline lookup yields CDR1 MNHEY and CDR2 SVGAGI. The CDR3 has 16 residues. This CDR3 reads CASSYSMAAGVREQFF.

The rearrangement links TRBV18 to TRBJ2-1; the D call from TCRdb, TRBD2, cannot be confirmed without DNA. The CDR3 covers 17 residues. CDR1 and CDR2 from the germline V gene are KGHSH and LQKENI. The CDR3 loop is CASSPLSGSPIGDEQFF. Complete variable domain (other parts from reference TRBV18 and TRBJ2-1): NAGVMQNPRHLVRRRGQEARLRCSPMKGHSHVYWYRQLPEEGLKFMVYLQKENIIDESGMPKERFSAEFPKEGPSILRIQQVVRGDSAAYFCASSPLSGSPIGDEQFFGPGTRLTVL.

The chain combines TRBV27 with TRBJ2-2. This CDR3 has 13 residues. Germline lookup yields CDR1 MNHEY and CDR2 SMNVEV (reference sequence). CDR3 sequence: CASSVHSTGELFF.

J is TRBJ2-1 and V is TRBV7-8; TCRdb returns TRBD2, unconfirmable since there is no DNA. Looked up from germline, CDR1 is SGHVS and CDR2 is FQNEAQ. CDR3 length equals 15 residues. The CDR3 sequence is CASRQTSGRIGEQFF.

CDR3 amino acids: CSALGQQNEKLFF. The J gene is TRBJ1-4, the V gene TRBV20-1; the D call from TCRdb, TRBD1, cannot be confirmed without DNA. Germline assignment: CDR1 DFQATT and CDR2 SNEGSKA (reference sequence). The CDR3 runs to 13 residues.

This rearrangement joins TRBV20-1 to TRBJ2-7; with no DNA, the TCRdb D assignment of TRBD2 cannot be verified. CDR3 length equals 14 residues. Per the germline V gene, CDR1 is DFQATT and CDR2 is SNEGSKA (reference sequence). This CDR3 is CSARPSDTTYEQYF.

This rearrangement joins TRBV18 to TRBJ1-1. The germline V gene has CDR1 KGHSH and CDR2 LQKENI. This CDR3 is 13 amino acids long. The CDR3 reads CASSPKSGTEAFF. Using reference TRBV18 and TRBJ1-1 for the parts outside the CDR3, the full variable domain is NAGVMQNPRHLVRRRGQEARLRCSPMKGHSHVYWYRQLPEEGLKFMVYLQKENIIDESGMPKERFSAEFPKEGPSILRIQQVVRGDSAAYFCASSPKSGTEAFFGQGTRLTVV.

The chain carries TRBV27 and TRBJ2-7; checking the TCRdb D call of TRBD2 is not possible without DNA. CDR3 length equals 15 residues. Germline CDR1 and CDR2: MNHEY and SMNVEV (reference sequence). CDR3 residues: CASSLLGTKSYEQYF.

The gene calls are TRBV18 and TRBJ2-4; the TCRdb call, TRBD1, lacks DNA for checking. Looked up from germline, CDR1 is KGHSH and CDR2 is LQKENI. This CDR3 is built from 15 residues. The CDR3 reads CASSRGPTEGNIQYF.

The chain links TRBV12-3 or TRBV12-4 to TRBJ2-1; the D gene TCRdb calls, TRBD1, cannot be checked with no DNA. This CDR3 comprises 12 residues. CDR3 sequence reads: CASAGPYNEQFF.

The gene calls are TRBV4-1 and TRBJ2-5. In germline, CDR1 is MGHRA, CDR2 YSYEKL. This CDR3 contains 13 residues. CDR3: CASSQDRIQTQYF.

This chain uses TRBV25-1 with TRBJ2-1; TCRdb outputs TRBD1, but without DNA this stays unchecked. This CDR3 spans 11 amino acids. CDR1 and CDR2 from the germline V gene are MGHDK and SYGVNS. Here the CDR3 reads CASSRGLGQFF.

The chain joins TRBV27 to TRBJ1-3. The germline V gene encodes CDR1 MNHEY and CDR2 SMNVEV (reference sequence). The CDR3 is 14 residues long. CDR3 sequence reads: CASSLERSGNTIYF.

The chain employs TRBV5-1 and TRBJ2-5; TCRdb's D call of TRBD2 is untestable without DNA. The germline V gene encodes CDR1 SGHRS and CDR2 YFSETQ. The CDR3 has 15 residues. CDR3 region: CASQTLQGRRGTQYF.

The chain is built from TRBV12-3 or TRBV12-4 and TRBJ2-1; TCRdb returns TRBD2, unconfirmable since there is no DNA. The CDR3 contains 19 residues. CDR3 sequence: CASSFWLPSGISSYNEQFF.

The V call is TRBV9, the J call TRBJ2-6. Per the germline V gene, CDR1 is SGDLS and CDR2 is YYNGEE. The CDR3 has 19 amino acids. The CDR3 loop is CASSVRPLSTSSGANVLTF.

The V gene is TRBV5-1, the J gene TRBJ2-1; the D call from TCRdb, TRBD2, cannot be confirmed without DNA. The CDR3 runs to 14 residues. Germline CDR1 is SGHRS and CDR2 is YFSETQ. CDR3: CASSAGQAGNEQFF.

The V call is TRBV5-1, the J call TRBJ1-4; as DNA is missing, the TRBD1 call by TCRdb cannot be tested. Per germline, CDR1 SGHRS and CDR2 YFSETQ. This CDR3 has 16 amino acids. The CDR3 sequence is CASSLNRGGGNEKLFF.

This chain joins TRBV12-3 or TRBV12-4 and TRBJ2-2; the D gene TCRdb calls, TRBD2, cannot be checked with no DNA. CDR3 length equals 15 residues. CDR3 protein: CASLRGGKNTGELFF.

The V and J genes are TRBV3-1 and TRBJ1-2; lacking DNA, the TRBD1 call made by TCRdb goes unchecked. CDR1 and CDR2 (germline): LGHDT, YNNKEL (reference sequence). The CDR3 sequence is 15 residues long. CDR3 amino acids: CASSPQDRGQFGYTF.

The J gene is TRBJ2-4, the V gene TRBV5-1. CDR3 length: 16 residues. Germline V gene lookup returns CDR1 SGHRS and CDR2 YFSETQ. The CDR3: CASSSDWGLAKNIQYF.